Only a few counts were recorded for the clone carrying this T cell receptor beta chain. Its target is unknown. The sample comes from a study of Graves' ophthalmopathy and Graves' hyperthyroidism. Study results and caveats: Sensitivity of under 71% and specificity of less than 75% were achieved by the model that predicted ophthalmopathy progression.

Certain patients were not enrolled. These were patients with other autoimmune diseases, uncontrolled infections, pregnancy or lactation. Orbital computed tomography, together with clinical symptoms, serum thyroxine, TRAb and thyroid ultrasound, was used for diagnosis. The source of the PBMCs was 10 ml of fresh peripheral blood. The study amplified TCR beta CDR3 regions using RNA transcripts. Second-round multiplex PCR came after a first-round RT-PCR that employed HTBI primers. One entry per CDR3 protein results from TCRdb running MiXCR on the multiplex PCR reads. This sample has 260,000 or so distinct CDR3 sequences, with around 50% found just once. Per germline, CDR1 SQVTM and CDR2 ANQGSEA. The CDR3 loop spans 13 amino acids. V was shortened by 5 bases and J by 4 bases, with 15 bases between the two germline ends.

V and J are TRBV29-1 and TRBJ2-7, with D tentatively TRBD2 (6 bases). The sequence derives from an adult man with Graves' ophthalmopathy. The sample taken for sequencing was peripheral blood. The DNA of the CDR3 is TGCAGCGTTTCGGAGCGGAGGGAGTACGAGCAGTACTTC. Amino acid sequence: CSVSERREYEQYF.